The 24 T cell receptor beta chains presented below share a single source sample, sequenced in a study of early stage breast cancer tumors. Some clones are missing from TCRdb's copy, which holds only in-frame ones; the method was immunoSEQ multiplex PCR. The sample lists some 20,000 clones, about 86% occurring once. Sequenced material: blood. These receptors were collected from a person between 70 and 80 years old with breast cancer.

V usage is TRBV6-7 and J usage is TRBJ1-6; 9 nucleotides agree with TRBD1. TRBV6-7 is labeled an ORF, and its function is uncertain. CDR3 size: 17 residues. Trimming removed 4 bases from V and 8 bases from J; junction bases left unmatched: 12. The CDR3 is CASSSDEQGAWDSPLHF. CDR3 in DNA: TGTGCCAGCAGTTCCGATGAACAGGGGGCTTGGGATTCACCCCTCCACTTT.

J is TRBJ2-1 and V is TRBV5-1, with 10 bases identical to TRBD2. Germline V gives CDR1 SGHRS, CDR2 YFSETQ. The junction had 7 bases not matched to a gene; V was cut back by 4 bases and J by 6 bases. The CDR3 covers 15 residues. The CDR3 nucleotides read TGCGCCAGCAGCCCGGGACTAGCGTATACCAATGAGCAGTTCTTC. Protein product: CASSPGLAYTNEQFF.

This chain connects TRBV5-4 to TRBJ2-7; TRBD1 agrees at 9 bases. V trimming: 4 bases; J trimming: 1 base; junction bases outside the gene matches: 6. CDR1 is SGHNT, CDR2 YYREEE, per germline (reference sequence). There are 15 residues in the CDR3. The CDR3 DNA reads TGTGCCAGCAGCAGATTAGGGACAGGGTCCTACGAGCAGTACTTC. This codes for CASSRLGTGSYEQYF.

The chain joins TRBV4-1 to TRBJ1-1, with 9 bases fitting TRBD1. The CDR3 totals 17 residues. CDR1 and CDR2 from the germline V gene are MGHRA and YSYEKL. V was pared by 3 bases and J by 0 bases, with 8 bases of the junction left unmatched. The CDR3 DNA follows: TGCGCCAGCAGCCACCCCCCAACAGGGGGCATGAACACTGAAGCTTTCTTT. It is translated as CASSHPPTGGMNTEAFF.

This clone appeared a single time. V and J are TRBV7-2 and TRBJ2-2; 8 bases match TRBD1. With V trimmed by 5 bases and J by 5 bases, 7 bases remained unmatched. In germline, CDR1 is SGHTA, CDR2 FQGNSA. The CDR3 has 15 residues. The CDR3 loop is CASSPRQGSTGELFF. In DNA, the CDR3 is TGTGCCAGCAGCCCTCGACAGGGGAGTACCGGGGAGCTGTTTTTT.

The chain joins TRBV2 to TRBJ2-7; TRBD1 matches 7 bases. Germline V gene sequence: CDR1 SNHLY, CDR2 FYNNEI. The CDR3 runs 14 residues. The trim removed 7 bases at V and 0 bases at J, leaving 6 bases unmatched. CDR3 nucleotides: TGTGCCAGCATCAGGGGGTTTAGCTCCTACGAGCAGTACTTC. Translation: CASIRGFSSYEQYF.

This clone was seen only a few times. The CDR3 is CTTGFTEAFF. The DNA of the CDR3 is TGCACCACAGGGTTCACTGAAGCTTTCTTT. The chain employs TRBV20-1 and TRBJ1-1, with D maybe TRBD1 (6 bases). The germline CDR1 and CDR2 sequences are DFQATT and SNEGSKA (reference sequence). The CDR3 is 10 amino acids.

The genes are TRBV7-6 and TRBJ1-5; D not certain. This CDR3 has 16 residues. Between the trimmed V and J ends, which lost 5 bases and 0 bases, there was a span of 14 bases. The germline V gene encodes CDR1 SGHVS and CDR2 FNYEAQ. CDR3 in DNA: TGTGCCAGCAGCCCCCTAGCGGGTTATAGCAATCAGCCCCAGCATTTT. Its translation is CASSPLAGYSNQPQHF.

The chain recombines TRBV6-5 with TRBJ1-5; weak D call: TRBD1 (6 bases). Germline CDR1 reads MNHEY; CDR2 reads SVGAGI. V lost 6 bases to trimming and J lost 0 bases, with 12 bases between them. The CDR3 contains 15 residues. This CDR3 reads CASRPTGSSNQPQHF. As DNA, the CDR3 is TGTGCCAGCAGGCCTACAGGGTCTAGCAATCAGCCCCAGCATTTT.

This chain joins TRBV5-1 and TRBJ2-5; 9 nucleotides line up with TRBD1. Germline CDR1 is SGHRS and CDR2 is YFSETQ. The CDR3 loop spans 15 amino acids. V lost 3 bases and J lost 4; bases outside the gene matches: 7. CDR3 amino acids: CASSSTGGTGETQYF. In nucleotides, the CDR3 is TGCGCCAGCAGCTCGACAGGGGGTACCGGAGAGACCCAGTACTTC.

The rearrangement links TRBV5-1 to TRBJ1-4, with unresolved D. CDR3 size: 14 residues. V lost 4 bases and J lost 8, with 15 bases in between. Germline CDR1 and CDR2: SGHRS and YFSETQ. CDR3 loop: CASSINHNGEKLFF. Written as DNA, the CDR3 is TGCGCCAGCAGCATCAATCACAACGGGGAAAAACTGTTTTTT.

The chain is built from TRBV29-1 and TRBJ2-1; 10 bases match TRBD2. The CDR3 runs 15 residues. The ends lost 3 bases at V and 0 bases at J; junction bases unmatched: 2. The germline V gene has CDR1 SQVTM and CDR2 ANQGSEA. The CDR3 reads CSVDVAGGSYNEQFF. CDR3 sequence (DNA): TGCAGCGTTGATGTAGCGGGGGGCTCCTACAATGAGCAGTTCTTC.

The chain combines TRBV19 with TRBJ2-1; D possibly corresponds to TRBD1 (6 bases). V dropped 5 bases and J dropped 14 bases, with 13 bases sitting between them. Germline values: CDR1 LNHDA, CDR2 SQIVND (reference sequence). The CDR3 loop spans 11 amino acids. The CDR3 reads CASSAGQLKFF. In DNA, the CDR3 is TGTGCCAGTAGTGCAGGACAGTTAAAGTTCTTC.

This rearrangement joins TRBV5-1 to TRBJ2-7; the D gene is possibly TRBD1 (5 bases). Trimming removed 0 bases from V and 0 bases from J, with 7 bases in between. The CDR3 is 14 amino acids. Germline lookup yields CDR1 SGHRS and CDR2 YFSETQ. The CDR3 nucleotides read TGCGCCAGCAGCTTGGGACAGAACTCCTACGAGCAGTACTTC. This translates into CASSLGQNSYEQYF.

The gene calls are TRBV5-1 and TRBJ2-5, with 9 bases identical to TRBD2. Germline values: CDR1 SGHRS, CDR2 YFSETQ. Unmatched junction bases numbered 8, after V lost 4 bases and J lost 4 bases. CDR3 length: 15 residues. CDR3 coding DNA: TGCGCCAGCAGCCCGGAGGGACTAGCTGGAGAGACCCAGTACTTC. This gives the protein CASSPEGLAGETQYF.

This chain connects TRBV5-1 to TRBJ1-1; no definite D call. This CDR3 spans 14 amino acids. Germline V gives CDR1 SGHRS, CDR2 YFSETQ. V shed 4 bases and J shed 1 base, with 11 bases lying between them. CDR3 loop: CASSPLPGNTEAFF. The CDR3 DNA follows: TGCGCCAGCAGCCCACTCCCAGGGAACACTGAAGCTTTCTTT.

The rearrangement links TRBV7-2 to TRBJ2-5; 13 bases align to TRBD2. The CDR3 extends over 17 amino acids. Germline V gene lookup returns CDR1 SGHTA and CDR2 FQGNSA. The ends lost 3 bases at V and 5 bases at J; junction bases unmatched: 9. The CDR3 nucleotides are TGTGCCAGCAGCTTGCCACTAGCGGGGGGGCCAACGGAGACCCAGTACTTC. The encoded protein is CASSLPLAGGPTETQYF.

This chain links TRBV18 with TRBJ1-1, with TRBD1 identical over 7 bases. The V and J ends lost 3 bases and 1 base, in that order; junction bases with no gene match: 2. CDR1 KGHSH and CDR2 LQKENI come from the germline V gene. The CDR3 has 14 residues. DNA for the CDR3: TGTGCCAGCTCACCGGGACAGACGAACACTGAAGCTTTCTTT. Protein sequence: CASSPGQTNTEAFF.

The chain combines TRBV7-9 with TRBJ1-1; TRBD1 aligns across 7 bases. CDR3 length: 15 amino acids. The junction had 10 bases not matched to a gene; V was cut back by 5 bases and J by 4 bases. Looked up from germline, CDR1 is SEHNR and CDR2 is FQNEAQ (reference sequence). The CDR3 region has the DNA TGTGCCAGCAGCGATTTTGACAGGGATGGCACTGAAGCTTTCTTT. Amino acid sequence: CASSDFDRDGTEAFF.

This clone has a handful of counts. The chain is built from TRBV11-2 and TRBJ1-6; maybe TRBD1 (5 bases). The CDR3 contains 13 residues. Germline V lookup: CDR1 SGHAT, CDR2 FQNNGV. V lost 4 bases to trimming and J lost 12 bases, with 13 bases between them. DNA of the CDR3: TGTGCCAGCAGCTCGAGCTCCAGGGAACCCCTCCACTTT. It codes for CASSSSSREPLHF.

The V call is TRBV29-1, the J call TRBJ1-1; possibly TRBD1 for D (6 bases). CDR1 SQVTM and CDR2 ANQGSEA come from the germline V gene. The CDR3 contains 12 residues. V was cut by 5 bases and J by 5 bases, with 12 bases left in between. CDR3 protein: CSVWGRGTEAFF. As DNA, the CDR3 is TGCAGCGTTTGGGGGCGAGGGACTGAAGCTTTCTTT.

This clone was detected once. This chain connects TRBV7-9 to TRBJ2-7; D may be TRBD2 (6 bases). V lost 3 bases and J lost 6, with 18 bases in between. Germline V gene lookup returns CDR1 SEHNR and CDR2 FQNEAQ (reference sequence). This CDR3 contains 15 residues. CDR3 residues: CASSFVGTEGIEQYF. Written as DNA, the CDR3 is TGTGCCAGCAGCTTTGTCGGGACTGAGGGGATCGAGCAGTACTTC. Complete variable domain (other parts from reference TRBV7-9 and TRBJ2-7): DTGVSQNPRHKITKRGQNVTFRCDPISEHNRLYWYRQTLGQGPEFLTYFQNEAQLEKSRLLSDRFSAERPKGSFSTLEIQRTEQGDSAMYLCASSFVGTEGIEQYFGPGTRLTVT.

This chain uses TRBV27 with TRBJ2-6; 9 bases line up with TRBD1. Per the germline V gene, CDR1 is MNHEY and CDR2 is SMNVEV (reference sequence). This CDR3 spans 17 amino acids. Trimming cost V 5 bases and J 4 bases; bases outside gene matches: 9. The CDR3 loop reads CASSPGQGGAGANVLTF. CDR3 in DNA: TGTGCCAGCAGTCCGGGACAGGGTGGGGCCGGGGCCAACGTCCTGACTTTC.

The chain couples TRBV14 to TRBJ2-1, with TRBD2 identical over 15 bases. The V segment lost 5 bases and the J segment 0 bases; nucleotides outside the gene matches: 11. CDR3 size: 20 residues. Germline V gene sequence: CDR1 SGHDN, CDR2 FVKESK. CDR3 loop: CASSWGLAGGQFSSYNEQFF. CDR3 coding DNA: TGTGCCAGCAGCTGGGGACTAGCGGGGGGCCAGTTCAGCTCCTACAATGAGCAGTTCTTC.